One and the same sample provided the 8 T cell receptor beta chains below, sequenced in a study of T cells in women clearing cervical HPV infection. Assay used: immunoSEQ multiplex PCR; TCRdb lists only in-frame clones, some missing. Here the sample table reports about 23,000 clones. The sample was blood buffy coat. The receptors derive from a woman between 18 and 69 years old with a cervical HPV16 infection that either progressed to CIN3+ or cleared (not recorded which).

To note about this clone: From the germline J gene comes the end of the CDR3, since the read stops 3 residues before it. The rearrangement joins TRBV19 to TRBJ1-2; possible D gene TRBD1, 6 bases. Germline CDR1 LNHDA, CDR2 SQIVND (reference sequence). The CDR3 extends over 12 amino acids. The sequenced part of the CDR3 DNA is TGTGCCAGTAGAGGAGGGGGTGAGGGC. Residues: CASRGGGEG. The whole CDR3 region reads CASRGGGEGYTF.

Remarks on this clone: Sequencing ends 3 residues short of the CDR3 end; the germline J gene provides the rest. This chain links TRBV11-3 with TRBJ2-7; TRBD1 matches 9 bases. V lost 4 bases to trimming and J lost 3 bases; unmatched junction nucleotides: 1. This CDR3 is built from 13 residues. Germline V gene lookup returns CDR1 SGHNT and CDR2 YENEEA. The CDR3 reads CASSSGQGYEQYF. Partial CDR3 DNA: TGTGCCAGCAGCTCGGGACAGGGCTACGAG.

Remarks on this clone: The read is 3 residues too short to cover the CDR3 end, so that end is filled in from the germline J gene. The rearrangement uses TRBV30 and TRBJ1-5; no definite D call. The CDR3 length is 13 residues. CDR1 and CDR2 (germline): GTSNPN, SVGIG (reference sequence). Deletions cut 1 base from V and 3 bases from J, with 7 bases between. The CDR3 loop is CAWSESSNQPQHF. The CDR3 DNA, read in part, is TGTGCCTGGAGTGAGAGCTCCAATCAGCCC.

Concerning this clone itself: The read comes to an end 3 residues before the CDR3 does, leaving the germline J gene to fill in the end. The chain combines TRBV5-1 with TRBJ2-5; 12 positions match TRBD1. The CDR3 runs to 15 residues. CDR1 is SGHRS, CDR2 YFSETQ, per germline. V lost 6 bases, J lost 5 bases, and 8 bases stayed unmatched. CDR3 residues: CASNRGDRGLETQYF. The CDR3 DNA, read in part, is TGCGCCAGCAATCGCGGGGACAGGGGGCTGGAGACC.

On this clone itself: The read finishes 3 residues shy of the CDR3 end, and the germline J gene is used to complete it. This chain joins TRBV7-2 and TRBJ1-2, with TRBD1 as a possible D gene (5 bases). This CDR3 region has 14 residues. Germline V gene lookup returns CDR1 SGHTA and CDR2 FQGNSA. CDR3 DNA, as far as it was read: TGTGCCAGCAGCCCTGAGAAGGGGCAGAGAGGC. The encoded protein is CASSPEKGQRG. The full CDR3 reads CASSPEKGQRGYTF.

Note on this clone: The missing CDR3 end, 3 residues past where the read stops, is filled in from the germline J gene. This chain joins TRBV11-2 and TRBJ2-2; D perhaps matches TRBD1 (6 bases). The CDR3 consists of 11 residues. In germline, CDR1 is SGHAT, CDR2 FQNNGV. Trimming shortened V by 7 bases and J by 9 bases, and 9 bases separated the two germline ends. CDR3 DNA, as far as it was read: TGTGCCAGCACCCAGGGGAGGGAG. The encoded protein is CASTQGRE. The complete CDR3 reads CASTQGRELFF.

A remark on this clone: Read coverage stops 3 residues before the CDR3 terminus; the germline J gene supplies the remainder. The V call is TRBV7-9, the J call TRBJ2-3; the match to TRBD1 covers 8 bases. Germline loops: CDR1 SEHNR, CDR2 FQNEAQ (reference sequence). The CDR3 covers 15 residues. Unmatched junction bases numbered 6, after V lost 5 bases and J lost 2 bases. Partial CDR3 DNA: TGTGCCAGCAGCCCACCGGGACAGGCCACAGATACG. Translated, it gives CASSPPGQATDT. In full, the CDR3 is CASSPPGQATDTQYF.

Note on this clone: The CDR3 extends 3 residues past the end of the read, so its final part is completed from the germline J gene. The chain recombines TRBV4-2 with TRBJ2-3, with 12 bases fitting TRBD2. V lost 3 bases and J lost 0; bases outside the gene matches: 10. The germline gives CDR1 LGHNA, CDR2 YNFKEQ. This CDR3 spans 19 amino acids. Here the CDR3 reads CASSHELAGGPMSTDTQYF. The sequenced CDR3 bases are TGTGCCAGCAGCCACGAACTAGCGGGAGGCCCAATGAGCACAGATACG.